Here is one TCR beta chain with its context. On sorted subsets, replicate PCRs used about 200 ng DNA, or some 28,000 T cell genomes. Sequencing was performed with immunoSEQ multiplex PCR; in TCRdb, only in-frame clones are kept and a portion is missing. The data show about 2.3 million clones, approximately 90% seen once. The record originates from a study of shared clonotypes between healthy human individuals. This receptor was obtained from a man aged 18 to 29 in good health. Some clones in this sample may be carry-over from other donors' samples. The sequenced material came from naive CD4+ T cells from PBMCs. The subset denotes: CD45RA+ positively selected.

CDR3: CASSLSPMGGTGELFF. DNA for the CDR3: TGTGCCAGCAGTTTATCCCCAATGGGGGGCACCGGGGAGCTGTTTTTT. This chain uses TRBV27 with TRBJ2-2, with D possibly TRBD2 on 6 matching bases. CDR3 length: 16 residues. CDR1 MNHEY and CDR2 SMNVEV come from the germline V gene (reference sequence). The V and J ends lost 0 bases and 4 bases respectively, with 12 bases between them.